This T cell receptor beta chain originates from a study of shared T cell receptors in the human thymus. After removal of 0 bases from V and 6 bases from J, the junction contained 6 bases not matched to a gene. Germline CDR1 is SGHRS and CDR2 is YFSETQ. This CDR3 is built from 16 residues. TCRdb's copy holds only in-frame clones and misses some; the assay was immunoSEQ multiplex PCR. The sample lists 630,000 or so clones, 70% to 90% seen once, with over 0.008% in the top ten. The data were also submitted as part of a second study, on human thymus T cells. That source adds: Gene usage (both V and J) appeared biased in thymic and blood repertoires.

The sequencing sample was made of thymocytes. The source of this sequence is a boy under two years old with a congenital heart defect. The rearrangement links TRBV5-1 to TRBJ2-3; TRBD2 matches 11 bases. CDR3: CASSLGLAGFSDTQYF. DNA of the CDR3: TGCGCCAGCAGCTTGGGACTAGCGGGATTTTCTGATACGCAGTATTTT. The full variable domain, in which reference TRBV5-1 and TRBJ2-3 provide the parts outside the CDR3, is KAGVTQTPRYLIKTRGQQVTLSCSPISGHRSVSWYQQTPGQGLQFLFEYFSETQRNKGNFPGRFSGRQFSNSRSEMNVSTLELGDSALYLCASSLGLAGFSDTQYFGPGTRLTVL.